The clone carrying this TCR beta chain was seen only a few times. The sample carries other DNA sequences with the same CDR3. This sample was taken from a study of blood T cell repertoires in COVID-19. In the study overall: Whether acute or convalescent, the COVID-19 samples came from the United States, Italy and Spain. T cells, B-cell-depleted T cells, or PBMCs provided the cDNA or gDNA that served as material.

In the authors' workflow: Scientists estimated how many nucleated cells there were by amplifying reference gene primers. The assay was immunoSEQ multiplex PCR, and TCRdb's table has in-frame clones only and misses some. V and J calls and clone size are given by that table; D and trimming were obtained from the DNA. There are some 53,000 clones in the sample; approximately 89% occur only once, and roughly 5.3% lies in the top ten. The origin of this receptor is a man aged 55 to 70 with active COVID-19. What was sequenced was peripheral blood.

CDR3 sequence (DNA): TGTGCCAGCAACAGACAGGGACCAAACACTGAAGCTTTCTTT. Its translation: CASNRQGPNTEAFF. This chain uses TRBV27 with TRBJ1-1; 7 bases fit TRBD1. V trimming: 7 bases; J trimming: 2 bases; junction bases outside the gene matches: 7. Germline CDR1 and CDR2: MNHEY and SMNVEV (reference sequence). CDR3 size: 14 residues.